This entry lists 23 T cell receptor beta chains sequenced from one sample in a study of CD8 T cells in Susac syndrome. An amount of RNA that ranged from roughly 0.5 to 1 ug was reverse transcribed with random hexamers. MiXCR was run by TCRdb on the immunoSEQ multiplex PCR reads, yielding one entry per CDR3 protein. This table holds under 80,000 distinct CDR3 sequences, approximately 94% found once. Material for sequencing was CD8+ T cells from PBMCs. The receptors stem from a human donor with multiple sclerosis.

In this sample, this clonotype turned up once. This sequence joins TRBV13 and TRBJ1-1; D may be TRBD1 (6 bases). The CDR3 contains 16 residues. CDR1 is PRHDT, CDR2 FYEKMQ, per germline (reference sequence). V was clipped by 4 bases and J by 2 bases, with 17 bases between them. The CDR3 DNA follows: TGTGCCAGCAGCTACCAAGCCCGACAGGCAAACACTGAAGCTTTCTTT. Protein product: CASSYQARQANTEAFF.

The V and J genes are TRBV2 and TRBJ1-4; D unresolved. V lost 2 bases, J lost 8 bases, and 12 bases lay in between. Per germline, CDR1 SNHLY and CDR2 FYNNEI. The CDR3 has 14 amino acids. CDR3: CASSERSSGEKLFF. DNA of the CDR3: TGTGCCAGCAGTGAAAGGAGTTCCGGGGAAAAACTGTTTTTT. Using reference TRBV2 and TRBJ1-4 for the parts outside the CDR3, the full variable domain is EPEVTQTPSHQVTQMGQEVILRCVPISNHLYFYWYRQILGQKVEFLVSFYNNEISEKSEIFDDQFSVERPDGSNFTLKIRSTKLEDSAMYFCASSERSSGEKLFFGSGTQLSVL.

CDR3 nucleotide sequence: TGTGCCAGCAGCGTAGCAATACAGGGGACAGACCCGTATGGCTACACCTTC. Residues: CASSVAIQGTDPYGYTF. The gene calls are TRBV9 and TRBJ1-2; 7 bases align to TRBD1. Germline values: CDR1 SGDLS, CDR2 YYNGEE. Trimming removed 0 bases from V and 5 bases from J; junction bases left unmatched: 13. This CDR3 is 17 amino acids long.

CDR3 sequence reads: CASSDNQGGLNTEAFF. Written as DNA, the CDR3 is TGTGCCAGCAGTGATAATCAAGGGGGATTGAACACTGAAGCTTTCTTT. This chain uses TRBV25-1 with TRBJ1-1, with D perhaps TRBD1 (6 bases). V was cut by 3 bases and J by 0 bases, with 14 bases left in between. This CDR3 has 16 residues. Germline CDR1 is MGHDK and CDR2 is SYGVNS.

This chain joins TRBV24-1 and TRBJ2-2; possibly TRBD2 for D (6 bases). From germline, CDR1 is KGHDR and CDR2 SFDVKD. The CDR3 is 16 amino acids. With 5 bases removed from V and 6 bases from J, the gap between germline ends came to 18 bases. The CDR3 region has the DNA TGTGCCACCAGTGCGACTACAGCGGGTTCATCCGGGGAGCTGTTTTTT. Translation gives CATSATTAGSSGELFF.

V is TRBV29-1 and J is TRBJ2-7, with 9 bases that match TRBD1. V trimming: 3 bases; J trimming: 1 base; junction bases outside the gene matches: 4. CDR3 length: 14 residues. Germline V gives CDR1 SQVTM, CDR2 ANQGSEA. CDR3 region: CSVEGDRESYEQYF. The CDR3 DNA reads TGCAGCGTTGAGGGGGACAGGGAGTCCTACGAGCAGTACTTC.

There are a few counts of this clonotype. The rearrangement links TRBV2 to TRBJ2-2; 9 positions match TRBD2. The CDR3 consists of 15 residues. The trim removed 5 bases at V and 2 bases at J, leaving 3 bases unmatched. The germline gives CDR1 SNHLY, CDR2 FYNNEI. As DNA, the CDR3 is TGTGCCAGCAGTCTGACTAGCGGTAACACCGGGGAGCTGTTTTTT. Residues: CASSLTSGNTGELFF.

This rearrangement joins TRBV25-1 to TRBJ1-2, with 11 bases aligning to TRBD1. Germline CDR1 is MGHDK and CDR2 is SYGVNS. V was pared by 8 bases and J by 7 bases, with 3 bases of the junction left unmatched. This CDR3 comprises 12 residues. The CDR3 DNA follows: TGTGCCAGCGGACAGGGGGCGCGTGGCTACACCTTC. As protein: CASGQGARGYTF.

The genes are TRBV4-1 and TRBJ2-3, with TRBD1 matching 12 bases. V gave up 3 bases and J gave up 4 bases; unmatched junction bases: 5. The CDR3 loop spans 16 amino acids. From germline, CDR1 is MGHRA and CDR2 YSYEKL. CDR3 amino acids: CASSQQGQGAADTQYF. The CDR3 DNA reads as TGCGCCAGCAGCCAGCAGGGACAGGGGGCCGCAGATACGCAGTATTTT.

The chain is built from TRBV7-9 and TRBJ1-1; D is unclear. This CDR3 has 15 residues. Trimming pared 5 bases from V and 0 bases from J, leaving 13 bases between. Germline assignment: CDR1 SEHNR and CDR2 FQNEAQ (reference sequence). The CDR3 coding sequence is TGTGCCAGCAGCCCCCGGTCTGACCTGAACACTGAAGCTTTCTTT. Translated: CASSPRSDLNTEAFF. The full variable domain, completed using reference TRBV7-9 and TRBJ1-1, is DTGVSQNPRHKITKRGQNVTFRCDPISEHNRLYWYRQTLGQGPEFLTYFQNEAQLEKSRLLSDRFSAERPKGSFSTLEIQRTEQGDSAMYLCASSPRSDLNTEAFFGQGTRLTVV.

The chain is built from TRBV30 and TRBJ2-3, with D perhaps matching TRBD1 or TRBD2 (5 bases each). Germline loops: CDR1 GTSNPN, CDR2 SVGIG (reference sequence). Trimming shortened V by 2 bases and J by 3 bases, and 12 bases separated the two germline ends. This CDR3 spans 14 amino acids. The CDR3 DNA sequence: TGTGCCTGGAGTCCCGGGGCCGGGACAGATACGCAGTATTTT. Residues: CAWSPGAGTDTQYF.

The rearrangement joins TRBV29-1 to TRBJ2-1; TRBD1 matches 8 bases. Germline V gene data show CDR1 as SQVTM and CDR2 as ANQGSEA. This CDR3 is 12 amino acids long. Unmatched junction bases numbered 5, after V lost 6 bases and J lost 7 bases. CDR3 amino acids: CSVDQGANEQFF. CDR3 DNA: TGCAGCGTGGACCAGGGGGCGAATGAGCAGTTCTTC.

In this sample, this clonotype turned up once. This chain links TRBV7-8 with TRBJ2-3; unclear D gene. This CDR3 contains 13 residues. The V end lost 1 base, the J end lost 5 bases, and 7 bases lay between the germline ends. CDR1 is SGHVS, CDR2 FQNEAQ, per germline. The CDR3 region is CASSLVTGDTQYF. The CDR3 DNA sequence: TGTGCCAGCAGCTTAGTAACCGGAGATACGCAGTATTTT.

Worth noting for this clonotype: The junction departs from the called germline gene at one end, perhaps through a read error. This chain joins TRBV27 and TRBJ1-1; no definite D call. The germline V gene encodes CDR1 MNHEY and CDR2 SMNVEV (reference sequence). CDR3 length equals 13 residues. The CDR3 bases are TGTGCCAGCAGTATATCGGTGAACACTGAAGCTTTCTTT. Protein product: CASSISVNTEAFF.

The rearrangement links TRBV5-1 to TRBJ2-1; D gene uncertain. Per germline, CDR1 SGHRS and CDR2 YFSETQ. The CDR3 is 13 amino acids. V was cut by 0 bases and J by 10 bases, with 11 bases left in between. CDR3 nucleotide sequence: TGCGCCAGCAGCTTGGACGGTGTAGTCGAGCAGTTCTTC. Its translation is CASSLDGVVEQFF.

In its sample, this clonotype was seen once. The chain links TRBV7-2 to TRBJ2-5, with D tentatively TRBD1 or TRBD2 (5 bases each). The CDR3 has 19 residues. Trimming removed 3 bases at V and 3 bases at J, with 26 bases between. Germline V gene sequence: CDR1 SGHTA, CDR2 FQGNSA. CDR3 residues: CASSLVWAGAMGPEETQYF. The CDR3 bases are TGTGCCAGCAGCTTGGTTTGGGCGGGTGCTATGGGGCCCGAAGAGACCCAGTACTTC.

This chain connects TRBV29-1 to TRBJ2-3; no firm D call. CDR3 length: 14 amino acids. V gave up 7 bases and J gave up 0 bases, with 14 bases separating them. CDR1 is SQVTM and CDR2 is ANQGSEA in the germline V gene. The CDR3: CSAFPDGSTDTQYF. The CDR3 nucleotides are TGCAGCGCTTTCCCTGACGGAAGCACAGATACGCAGTATTTT.

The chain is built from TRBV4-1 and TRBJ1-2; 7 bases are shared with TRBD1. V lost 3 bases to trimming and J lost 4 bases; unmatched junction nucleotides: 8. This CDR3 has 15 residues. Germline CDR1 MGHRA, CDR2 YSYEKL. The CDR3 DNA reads TGCGCCAGCAGCCAGGTAGGCGGACAGGCCTATGGCTACACCTTC. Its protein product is CASSQVGGQAYGYTF.

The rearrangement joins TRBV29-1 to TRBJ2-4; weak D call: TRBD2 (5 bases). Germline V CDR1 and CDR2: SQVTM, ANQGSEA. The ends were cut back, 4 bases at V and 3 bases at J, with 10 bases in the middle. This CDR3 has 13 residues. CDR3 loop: CSVGRTHKNIQYF. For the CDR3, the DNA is TGCAGCGTTGGCCGGACTCACAAAAACATTCAGTACTTC.

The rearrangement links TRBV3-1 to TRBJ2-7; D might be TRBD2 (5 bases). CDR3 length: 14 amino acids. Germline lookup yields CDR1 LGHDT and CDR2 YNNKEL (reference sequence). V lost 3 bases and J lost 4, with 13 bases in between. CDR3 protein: CASSHGGPPYEQYF. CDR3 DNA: TGTGCCAGCAGCCACGGAGGACCTCCATACGAGCAGTACTTC.

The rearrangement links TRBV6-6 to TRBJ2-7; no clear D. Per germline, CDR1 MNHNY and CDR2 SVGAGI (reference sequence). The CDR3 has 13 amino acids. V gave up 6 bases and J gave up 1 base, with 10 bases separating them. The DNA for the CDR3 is TGTGCCAGCAGCCAATCTCCGTCCTACGAGCAGTACTTC. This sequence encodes CASSQSPSYEQYF.

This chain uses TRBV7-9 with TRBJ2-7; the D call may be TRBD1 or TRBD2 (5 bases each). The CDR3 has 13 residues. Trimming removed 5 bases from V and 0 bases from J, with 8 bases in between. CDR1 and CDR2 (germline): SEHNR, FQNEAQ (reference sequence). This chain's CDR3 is CASSPGASYEQYF. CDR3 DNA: TGTGCCAGCAGCCCCGGGGCCTCCTACGAGCAGTACTTC. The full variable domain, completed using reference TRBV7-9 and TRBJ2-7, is DTGVSQNPRHKITKRGQNVTFRCDPISEHNRLYWYRQTLGQGPEFLTYFQNEAQLEKSRLLSDRFSAERPKGSFSTLEIQRTEQGDSAMYLCASSPGASYEQYFGPGTRLTVT.

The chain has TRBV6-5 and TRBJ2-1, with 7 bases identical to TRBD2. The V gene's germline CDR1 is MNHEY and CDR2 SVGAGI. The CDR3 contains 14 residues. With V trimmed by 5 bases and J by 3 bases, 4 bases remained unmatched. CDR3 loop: CASSRRESYNEQFF. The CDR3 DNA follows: TGTGCCAGCAGTCGGCGGGAGAGCTACAATGAGCAGTTCTTC.